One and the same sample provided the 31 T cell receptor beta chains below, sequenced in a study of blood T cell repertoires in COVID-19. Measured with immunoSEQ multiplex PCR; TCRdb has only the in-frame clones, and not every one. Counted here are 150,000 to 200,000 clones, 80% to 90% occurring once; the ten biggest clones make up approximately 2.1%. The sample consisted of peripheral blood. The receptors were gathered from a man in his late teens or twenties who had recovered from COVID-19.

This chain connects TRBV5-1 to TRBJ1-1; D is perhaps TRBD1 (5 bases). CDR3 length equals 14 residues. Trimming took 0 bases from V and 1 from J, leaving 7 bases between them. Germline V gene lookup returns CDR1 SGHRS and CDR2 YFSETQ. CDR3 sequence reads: CASSLVGQNTEAFF. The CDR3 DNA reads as TGCGCCAGCAGCTTGGTGGGGCAGAACACTGAAGCTTTCTTT. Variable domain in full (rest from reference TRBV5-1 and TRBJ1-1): KAGVTQTPRYLIKTRGQQVTLSCSPISGHRSVSWYQQTPGQGLQFLFEYFSETQRNKGNFPGRFSGRQFSNSRSEMNVSTLELGDSALYLCASSLVGQNTEAFFGQGTRLTVV.

The chain's CDR3 is CASSQTTGLAGTDTQYF. The CDR3 bases are TGTGCCAGCAGTCAAACGACCGGACTAGCGGGCACAGATACGCAGTATTTT. The rearrangement joins TRBV6-6 to TRBJ2-3; 10 bases are a match to TRBD2. In germline, CDR1 is MNHNY, CDR2 SVGAGI (reference sequence). The CDR3 contains 17 residues. V trimming: 5 bases; J trimming: 1 base; junction bases outside the gene matches: 9.

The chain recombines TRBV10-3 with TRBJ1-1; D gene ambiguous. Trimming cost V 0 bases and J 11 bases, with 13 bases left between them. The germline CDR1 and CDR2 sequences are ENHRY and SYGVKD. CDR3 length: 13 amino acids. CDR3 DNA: TGTGCCATCAGTGAGTCGAACCCCGGGGAGGCTTTCTTT. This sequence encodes CAISESNPGEAFF.

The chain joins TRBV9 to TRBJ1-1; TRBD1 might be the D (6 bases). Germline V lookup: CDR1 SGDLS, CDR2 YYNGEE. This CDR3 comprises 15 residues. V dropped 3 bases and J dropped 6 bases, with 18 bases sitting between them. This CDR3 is CASSERDIQAAEAFF. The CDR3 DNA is TGTGCCAGCAGCGAGAGGGACATCCAGGCCGCTGAAGCTTTCTTT. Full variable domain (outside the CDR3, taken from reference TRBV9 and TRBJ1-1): DSGVTQTPKHLITATGQRVTLRCSPRSGDLSVYWYQQSLDQGLQFLIQYYNGEERAKGNILERFSAQQFPDLHSELNLSSLELGDSALYFCASSERDIQAAEAFFGQGTRLTVV.

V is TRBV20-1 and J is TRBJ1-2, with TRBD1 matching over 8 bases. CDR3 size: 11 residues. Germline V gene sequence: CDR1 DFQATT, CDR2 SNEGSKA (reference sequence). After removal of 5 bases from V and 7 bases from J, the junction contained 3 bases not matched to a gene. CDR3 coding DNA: TGCAGTGCTTCGACAGGGGTTGGCTACACCTTC. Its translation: CSASTGVGYTF.

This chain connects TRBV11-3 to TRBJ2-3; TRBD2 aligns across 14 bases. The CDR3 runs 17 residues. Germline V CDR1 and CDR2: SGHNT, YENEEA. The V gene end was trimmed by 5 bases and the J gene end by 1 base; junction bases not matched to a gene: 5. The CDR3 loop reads CASSPGLAGDGTDTQYF. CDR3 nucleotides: TGTGCCAGCAGCCCGGGACTAGCGGGAGATGGCACAGATACGCAGTATTTT.

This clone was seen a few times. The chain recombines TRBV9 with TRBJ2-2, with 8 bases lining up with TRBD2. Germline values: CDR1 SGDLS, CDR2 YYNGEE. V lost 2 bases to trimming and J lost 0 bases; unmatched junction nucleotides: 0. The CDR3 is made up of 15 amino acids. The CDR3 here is CASSVSGTNTGELFF. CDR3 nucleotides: TGTGCCAGCAGCGTTAGCGGGACGAACACCGGGGAGCTGTTTTTT.

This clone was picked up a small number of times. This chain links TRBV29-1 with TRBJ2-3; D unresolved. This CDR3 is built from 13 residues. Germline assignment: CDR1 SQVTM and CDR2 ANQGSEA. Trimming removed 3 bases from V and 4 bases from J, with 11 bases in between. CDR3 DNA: TGCAGCGTTGAGCCCCCTAAAGCAGATACGCAGTATTTT. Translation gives CSVEPPKADTQYF.

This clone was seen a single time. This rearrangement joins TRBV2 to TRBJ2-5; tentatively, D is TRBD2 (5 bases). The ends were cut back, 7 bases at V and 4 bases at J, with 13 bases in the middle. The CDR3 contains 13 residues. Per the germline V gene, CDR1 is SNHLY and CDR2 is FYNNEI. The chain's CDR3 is CASTSSELETQYF. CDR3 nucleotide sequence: TGTGCCAGCACTAGCAGCGAACTAGAGACCCAGTACTTC.

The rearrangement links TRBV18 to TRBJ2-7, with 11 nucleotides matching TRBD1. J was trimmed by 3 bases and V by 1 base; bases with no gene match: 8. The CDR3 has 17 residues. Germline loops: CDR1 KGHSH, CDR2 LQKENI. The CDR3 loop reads CASSPQRLGQGVYEQYF. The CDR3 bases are TGTGCCAGCTCACCACAACGCTTGGGACAGGGGGTCTACGAGCAGTACTTC.

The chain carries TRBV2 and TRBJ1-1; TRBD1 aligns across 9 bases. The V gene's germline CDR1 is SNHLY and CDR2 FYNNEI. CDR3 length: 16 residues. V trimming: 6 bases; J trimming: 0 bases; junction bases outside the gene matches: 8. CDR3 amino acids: CASRLRTGAMNTEAFF. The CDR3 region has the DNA TGTGCCAGCAGACTACGGACAGGGGCGATGAACACTGAAGCTTTCTTT.

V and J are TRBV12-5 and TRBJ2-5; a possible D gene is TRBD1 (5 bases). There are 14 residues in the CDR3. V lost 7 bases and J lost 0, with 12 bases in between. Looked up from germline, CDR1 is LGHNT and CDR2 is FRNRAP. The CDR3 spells CASAGATDQETQYF. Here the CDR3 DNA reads TGTGCTAGTGCCGGCGCGACAGACCAAGAGACCCAGTACTTC.

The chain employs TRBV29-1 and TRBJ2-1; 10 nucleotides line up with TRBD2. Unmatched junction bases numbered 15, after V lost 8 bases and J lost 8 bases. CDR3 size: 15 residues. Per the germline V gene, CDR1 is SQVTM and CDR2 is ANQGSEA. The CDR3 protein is CSLRRLGLAGDEQFF. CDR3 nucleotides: TGCAGCCTACGGCGTCTCGGGCTAGCGGGGGATGAGCAGTTCTTC.

The CDR3 DNA reads as TGTGCCAGCAGCCGGGAGGGGGGGCCTGGCTACACCTTC. Its translation: CASSREGGPGYTF. This chain joins TRBV11-2 and TRBJ1-2, with a weak D call TRBD1 (6 bases). This CDR3 region has 13 residues. V lost 5 bases and J 7 bases, leaving 14 bases between the germline ends. The germline V gene encodes CDR1 SGHAT and CDR2 FQNNGV.

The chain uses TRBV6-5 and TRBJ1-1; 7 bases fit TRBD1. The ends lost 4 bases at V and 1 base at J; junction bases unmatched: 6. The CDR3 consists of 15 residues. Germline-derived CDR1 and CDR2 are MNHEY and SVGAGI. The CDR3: CASSSRQGGNTEAFF. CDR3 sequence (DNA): TGTGCCAGCAGTTCTCGACAGGGTGGGAACACTGAAGCTTTCTTT.

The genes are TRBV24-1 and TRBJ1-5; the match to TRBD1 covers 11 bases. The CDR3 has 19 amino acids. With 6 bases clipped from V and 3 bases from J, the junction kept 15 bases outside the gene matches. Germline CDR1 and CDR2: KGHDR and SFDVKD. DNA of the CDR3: TGTGCCACCAGTAAACCGGGACAGGGGGGGGAGCTGCCCAATCAGCCCCAGCATTTT. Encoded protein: CATSKPGQGGELPNQPQHF.

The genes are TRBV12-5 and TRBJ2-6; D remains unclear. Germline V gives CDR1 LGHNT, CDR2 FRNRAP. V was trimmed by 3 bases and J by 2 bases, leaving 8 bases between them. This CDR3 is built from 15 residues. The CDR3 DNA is TGTGCTAGTGGTTTATTACAGCCTGGGGCCAACGTCCTGACTTTC. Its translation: CASGLLQPGANVLTF.

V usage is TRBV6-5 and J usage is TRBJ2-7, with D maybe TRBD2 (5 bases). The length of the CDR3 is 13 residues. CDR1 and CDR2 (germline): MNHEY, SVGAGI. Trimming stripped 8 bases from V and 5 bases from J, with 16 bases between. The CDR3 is CASLTHMGDEQYF. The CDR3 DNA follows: TGTGCCAGCCTTACCCACATGGGAGACGAGCAGTACTTC.

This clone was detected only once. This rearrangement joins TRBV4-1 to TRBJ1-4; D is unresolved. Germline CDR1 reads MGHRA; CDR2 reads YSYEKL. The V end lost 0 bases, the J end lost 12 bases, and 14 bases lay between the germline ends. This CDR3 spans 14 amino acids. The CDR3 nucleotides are TGCGCCAGCAGCCAAGATCAAGCGAGGGTGGAACTGTTTTTT. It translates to CASSQDQARVELFF.

The CDR3 DNA follows: TGTGCCTGGAGTGTGCAGGTTCGGTCTGAAGCTTTCTTT. Translation gives CAWSVQVRSEAFF. The chain recombines TRBV30 with TRBJ1-1; unclear D gene. Germline V gives CDR1 GTSNPN, CDR2 SVGIG (reference sequence). Trimming cost V 0 bases and J 6 bases, with 11 bases left between them. This CDR3 contains 13 residues.

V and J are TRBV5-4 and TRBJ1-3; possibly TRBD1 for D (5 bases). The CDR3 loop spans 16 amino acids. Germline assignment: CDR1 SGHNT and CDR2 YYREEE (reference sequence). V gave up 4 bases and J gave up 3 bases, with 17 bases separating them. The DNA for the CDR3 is TGTGCCAGCAGCCCACCCCCGGGAGGGGATGGAAACACCATATATTTT. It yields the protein CASSPPPGGDGNTIYF.

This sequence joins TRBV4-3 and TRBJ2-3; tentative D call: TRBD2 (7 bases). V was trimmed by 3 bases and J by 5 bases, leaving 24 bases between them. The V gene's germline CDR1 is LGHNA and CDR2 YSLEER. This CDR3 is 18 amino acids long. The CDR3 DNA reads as TGCGCCAGCAGCCAGGGTCCCGGTAGCGGGTCCAGGGGAGATACGCAGTATTTT. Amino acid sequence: CASSQGPGSGSRGDTQYF.

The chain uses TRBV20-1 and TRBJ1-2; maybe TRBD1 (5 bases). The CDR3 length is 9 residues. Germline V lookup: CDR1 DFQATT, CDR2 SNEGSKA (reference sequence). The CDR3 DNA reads TGCAGGGAAAGGGGTGGCTACACCTTC. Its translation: CRERGGYTF.

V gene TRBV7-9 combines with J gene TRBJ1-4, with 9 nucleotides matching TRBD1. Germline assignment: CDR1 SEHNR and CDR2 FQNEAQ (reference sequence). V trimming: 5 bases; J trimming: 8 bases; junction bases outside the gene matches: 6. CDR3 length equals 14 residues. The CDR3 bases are TGTGCCAGCAGCCCCAGACAGGGGGGCGAAAAACTGTTTTTT. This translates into CASSPRQGGEKLFF.

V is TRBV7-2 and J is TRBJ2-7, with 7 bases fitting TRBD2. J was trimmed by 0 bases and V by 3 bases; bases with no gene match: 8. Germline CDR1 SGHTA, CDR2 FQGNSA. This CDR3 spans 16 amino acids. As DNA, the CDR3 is TGTGCCAGCAGCTTTCGGAGCGGGATAAACTCCTACGAGCAGTACTTC. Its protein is CASSFRSGINSYEQYF. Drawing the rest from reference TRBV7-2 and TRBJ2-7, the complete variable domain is GAGVSQSPSNKVTEKGKDVELRCDPISGHTALYWYRQSLGQGLEFLIYFQGNSAPDKSGLPSDRFSAERTGGSVSTLTIQRTQQEDSAVYLCASSFRSGINSYEQYFGPGTRLTVT.

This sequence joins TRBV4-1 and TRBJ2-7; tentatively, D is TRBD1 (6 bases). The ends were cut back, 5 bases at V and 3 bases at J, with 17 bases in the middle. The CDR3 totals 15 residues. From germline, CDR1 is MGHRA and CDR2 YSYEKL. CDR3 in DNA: TGCGCCAGCAGCAGAAATAGAGGGGGTGACTACGAGCAGTACTTC. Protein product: CASSRNRGGDYEQYF.

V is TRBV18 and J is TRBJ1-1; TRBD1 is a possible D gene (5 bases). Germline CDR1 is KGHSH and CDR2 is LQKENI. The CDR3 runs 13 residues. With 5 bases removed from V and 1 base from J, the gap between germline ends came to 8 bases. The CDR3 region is CASSTDRNTEAFF. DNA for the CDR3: TGTGCCAGCTCAACAGACAGGAACACTGAAGCTTTCTTT.

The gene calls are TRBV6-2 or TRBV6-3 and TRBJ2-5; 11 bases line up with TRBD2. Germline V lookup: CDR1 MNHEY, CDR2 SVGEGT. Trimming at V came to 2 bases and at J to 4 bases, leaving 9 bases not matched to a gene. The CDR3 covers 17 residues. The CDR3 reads CASSYTHLAGGSETQYF. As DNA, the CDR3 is TGTGCCAGCAGTTACACCCACCTAGCGGGAGGATCAGAGACCCAGTACTTC.

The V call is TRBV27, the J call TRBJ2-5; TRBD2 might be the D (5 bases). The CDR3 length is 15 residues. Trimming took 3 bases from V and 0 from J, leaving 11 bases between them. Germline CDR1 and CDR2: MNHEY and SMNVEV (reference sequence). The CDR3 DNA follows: TGTGCCAGCAGTTTCGCTGGGCGGGACCAAGAGACCCAGTACTTC. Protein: CASSFAGRDQETQYF.

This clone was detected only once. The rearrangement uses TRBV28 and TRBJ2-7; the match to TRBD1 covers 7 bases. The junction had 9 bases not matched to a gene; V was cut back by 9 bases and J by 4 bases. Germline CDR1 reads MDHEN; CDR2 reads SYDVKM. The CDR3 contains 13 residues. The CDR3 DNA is TGTGCCAGTCGAATGAGACAGGGTTACGAGCAGTACTTC. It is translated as CASRMRQGYEQYF. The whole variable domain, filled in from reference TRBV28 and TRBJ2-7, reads DVKVTQSSRYLVKRTGEKVFLECVQDMDHENMFWYRQDPGLGLRLIYFSYDVKMKEKGDIPEGYSVSREKKERFSLILESASTNQTSMYLCASRMRQGYEQYFGPGTRLTVT.

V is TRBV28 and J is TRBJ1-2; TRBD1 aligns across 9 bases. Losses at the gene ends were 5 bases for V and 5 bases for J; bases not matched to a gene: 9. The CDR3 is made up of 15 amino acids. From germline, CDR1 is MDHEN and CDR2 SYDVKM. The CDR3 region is CASSPRDRALYGYTF. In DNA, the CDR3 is TGTGCCAGCAGTCCCAGGGACAGGGCCCTTTATGGCTACACCTTC.